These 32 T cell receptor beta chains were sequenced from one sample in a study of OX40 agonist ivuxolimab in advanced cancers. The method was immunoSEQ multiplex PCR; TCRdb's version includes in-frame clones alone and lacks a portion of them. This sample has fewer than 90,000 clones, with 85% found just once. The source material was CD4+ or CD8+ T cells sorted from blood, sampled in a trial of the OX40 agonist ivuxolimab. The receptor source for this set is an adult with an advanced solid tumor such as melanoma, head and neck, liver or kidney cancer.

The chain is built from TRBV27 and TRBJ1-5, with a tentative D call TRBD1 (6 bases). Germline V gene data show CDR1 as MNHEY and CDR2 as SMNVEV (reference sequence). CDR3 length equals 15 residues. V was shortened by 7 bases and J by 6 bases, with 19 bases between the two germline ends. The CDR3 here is CASKRGGSLAQPQHF. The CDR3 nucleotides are TGTGCCAGCAAGAGGGGGGGTAGCTTGGCTCAGCCCCAGCATTTT.

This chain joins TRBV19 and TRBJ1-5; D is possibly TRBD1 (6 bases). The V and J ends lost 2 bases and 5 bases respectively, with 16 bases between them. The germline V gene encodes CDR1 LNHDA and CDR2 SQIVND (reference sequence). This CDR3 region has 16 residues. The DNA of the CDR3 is TGTGCCAGTAGTATAACGTCAGGGGTAGGGGATCAGCCCCAGCATTTT. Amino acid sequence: CASSITSGVGDQPQHF.

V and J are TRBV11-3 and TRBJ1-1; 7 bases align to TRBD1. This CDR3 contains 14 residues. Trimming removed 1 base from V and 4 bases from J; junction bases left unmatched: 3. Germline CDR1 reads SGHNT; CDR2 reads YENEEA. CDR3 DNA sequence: TGTGCCAGCAGCTTAGCGAGGGGGCTCACTGAAGCTTTCTTT. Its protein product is CASSLARGLTEAFF.

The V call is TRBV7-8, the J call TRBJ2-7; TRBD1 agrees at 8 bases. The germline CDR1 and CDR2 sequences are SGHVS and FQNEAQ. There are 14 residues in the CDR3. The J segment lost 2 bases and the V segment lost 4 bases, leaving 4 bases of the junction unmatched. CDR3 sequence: CASSSRQGPYEQYF. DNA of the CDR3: TGTGCCAGCAGCTCGCGACAGGGGCCCTACGAGCAGTACTTC.

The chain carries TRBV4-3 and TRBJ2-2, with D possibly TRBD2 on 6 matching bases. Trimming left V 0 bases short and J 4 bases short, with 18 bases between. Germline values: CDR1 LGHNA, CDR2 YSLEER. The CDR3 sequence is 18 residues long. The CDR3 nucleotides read TGCGCCAGCAGCCAAGATCGAGGCGGGGCCCCCCCCACCGGGGAGCTGTTTTTT. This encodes CASSQDRGGAPPTGELFF.

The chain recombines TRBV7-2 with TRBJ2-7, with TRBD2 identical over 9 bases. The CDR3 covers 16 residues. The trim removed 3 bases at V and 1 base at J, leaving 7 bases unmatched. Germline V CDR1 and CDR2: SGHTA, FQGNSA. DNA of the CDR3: TGTGCCAGCAGCTTCAAAGCGGGGGGCCTGTCCTACGAGCAGTACTTC. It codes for CASSFKAGGLSYEQYF.

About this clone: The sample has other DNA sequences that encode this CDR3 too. The CDR3 reads CASSSPGQGELYGYTF. Written as DNA, the CDR3 is TGTGCCAGCAGTTCCCCGGGACAGGGGGAGTTGTATGGCTACACCTTC. The chain employs TRBV28 and TRBJ1-2; 11 nucleotides align to TRBD1. V shed 4 bases and J 5 bases; nucleotides not matched to a gene: 9. The V gene's germline CDR1 is MDHEN and CDR2 SYDVKM. The CDR3 runs 16 residues.

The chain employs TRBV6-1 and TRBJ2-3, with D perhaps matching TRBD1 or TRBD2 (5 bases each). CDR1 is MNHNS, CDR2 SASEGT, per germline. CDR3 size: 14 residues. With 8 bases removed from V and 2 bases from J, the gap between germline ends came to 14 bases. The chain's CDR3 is CASRQGPYTDTQYF. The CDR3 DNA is TGTGCCAGCCGGCAGGGACCCTACACAGATACGCAGTATTTT.

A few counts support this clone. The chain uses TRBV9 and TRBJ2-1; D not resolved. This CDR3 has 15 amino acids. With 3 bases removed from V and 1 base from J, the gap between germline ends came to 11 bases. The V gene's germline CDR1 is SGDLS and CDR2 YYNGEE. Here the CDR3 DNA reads TGTGCCAGCAGCGCCGGATTCGGGTCCTACAATGAGCAGTTCTTC. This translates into CASSAGFGSYNEQFF.

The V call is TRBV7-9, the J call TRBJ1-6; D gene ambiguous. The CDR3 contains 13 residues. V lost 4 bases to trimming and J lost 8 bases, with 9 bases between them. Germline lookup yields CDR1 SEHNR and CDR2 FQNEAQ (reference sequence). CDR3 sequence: CASSSWIDSPLHF. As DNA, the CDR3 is TGTGCCAGCAGCTCATGGATTGATTCACCCCTCCACTTT.

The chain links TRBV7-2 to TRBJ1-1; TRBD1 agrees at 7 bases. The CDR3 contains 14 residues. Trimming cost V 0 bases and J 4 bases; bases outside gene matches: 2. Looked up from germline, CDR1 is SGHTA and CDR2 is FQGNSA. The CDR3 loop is CASSLARGLTEAFF. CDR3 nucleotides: TGTGCCAGCAGCTTAGCGAGGGGGCTCACTGAAGCTTTCTTT. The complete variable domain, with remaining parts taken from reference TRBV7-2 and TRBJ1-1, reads GAGVSQSPSNKVTEKGKDVELRCDPISGHTALYWYRQSLGQGLEFLIYFQGNSAPDKSGLPSDRFSAERTGGSVSTLTIQRTQQEDSAVYLCASSLARGLTEAFFGQGTRLTVV.

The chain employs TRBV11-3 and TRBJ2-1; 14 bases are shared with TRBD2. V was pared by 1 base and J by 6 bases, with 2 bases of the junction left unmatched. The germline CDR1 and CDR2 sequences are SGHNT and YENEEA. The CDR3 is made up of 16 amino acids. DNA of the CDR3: TGTGCCAGCAGCTTAGTTGGACTAGCGGGGGGCAATGAGCAGTTCTTC. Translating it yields CASSLVGLAGGNEQFF. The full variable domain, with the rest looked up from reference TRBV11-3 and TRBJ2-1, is EAGVVQSPRYKIIEKKQPVAFWCNPISGHNTLYWYLQNLGQGPELLIRYENEEAVDDSQLPKDRFSAERLKGVDSTLKIQPAELGDSAVYLCASSLVGLAGGNEQFFGPGTRLTVL.

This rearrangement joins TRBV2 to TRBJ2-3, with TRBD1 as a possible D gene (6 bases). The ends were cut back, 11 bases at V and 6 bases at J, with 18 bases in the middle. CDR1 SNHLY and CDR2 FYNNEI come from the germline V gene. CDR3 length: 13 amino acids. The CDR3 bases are TGTGCCGGAACAGGGTTGGGGGCCGATACGCAGTATTTT. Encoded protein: CAGTGLGADTQYF.

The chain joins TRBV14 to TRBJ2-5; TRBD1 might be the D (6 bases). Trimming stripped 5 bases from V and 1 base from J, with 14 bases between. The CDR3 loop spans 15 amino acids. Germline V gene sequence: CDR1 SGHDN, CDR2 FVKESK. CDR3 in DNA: TGTGCCAGCAGCGGACAACAGGGAAGCCAAGAGACCCAGTACTTC. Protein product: CASSGQQGSQETQYF.

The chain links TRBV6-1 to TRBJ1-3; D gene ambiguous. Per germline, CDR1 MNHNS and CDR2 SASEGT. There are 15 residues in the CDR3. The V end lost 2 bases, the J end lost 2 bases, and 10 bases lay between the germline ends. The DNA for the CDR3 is TGTGCCAGCAGTGAAAGGGCCAGGCCTGGAAACACCATATATTTT. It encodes CASSERARPGNTIYF.

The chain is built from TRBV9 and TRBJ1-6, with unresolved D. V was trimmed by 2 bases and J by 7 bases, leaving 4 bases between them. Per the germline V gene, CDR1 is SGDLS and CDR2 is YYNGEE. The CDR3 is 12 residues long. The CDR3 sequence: CASSVQNSPLHF. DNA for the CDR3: TGTGCCAGCAGCGTTCAGAATTCACCCCTCCACTTT.

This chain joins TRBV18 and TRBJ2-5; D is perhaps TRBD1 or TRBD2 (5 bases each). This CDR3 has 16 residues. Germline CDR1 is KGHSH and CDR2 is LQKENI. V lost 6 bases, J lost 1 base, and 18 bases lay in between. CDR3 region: CASSPLPGTVQETQYF. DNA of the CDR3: TGTGCCAGCTCCCCGCTCCCCGGGACGGTCCAAGAGACCCAGTACTTC.

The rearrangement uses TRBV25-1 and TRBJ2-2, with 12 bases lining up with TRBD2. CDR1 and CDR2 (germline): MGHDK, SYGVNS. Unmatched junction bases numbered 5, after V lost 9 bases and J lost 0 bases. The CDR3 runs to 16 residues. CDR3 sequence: CASSLAGGANTGELFF. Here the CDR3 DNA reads TGTGCCAGTTCACTAGCGGGAGGAGCGAACACCGGGGAGCTGTTTTTT.

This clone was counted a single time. CDR3 sequence (DNA): TGTGCGACTTGGGAGGGTGGGAGCAATCAGCCCCAGCATTTT. Its translation: CATWEGGSNQPQHF. The chain couples TRBV6-6 to TRBJ1-5; no clear D gene. This CDR3 is built from 14 residues. Germline V lookup: CDR1 MNHNY, CDR2 SVGAGI (reference sequence).

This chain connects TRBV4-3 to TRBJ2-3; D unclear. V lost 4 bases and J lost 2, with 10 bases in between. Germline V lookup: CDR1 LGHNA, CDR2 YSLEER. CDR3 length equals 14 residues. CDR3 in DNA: TGCGCCAGCAGCCTGGCCGCTAACACAGATACGCAGTATTTT. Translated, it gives CASSLAANTDTQYF.

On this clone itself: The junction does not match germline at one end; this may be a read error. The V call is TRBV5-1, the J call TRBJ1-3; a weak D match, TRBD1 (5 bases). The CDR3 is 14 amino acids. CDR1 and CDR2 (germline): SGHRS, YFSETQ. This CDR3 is CASSLGTLGNTIYF. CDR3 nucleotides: TGCGCCAGCAGTTTGGGGACTTTGGGAAACACCATATATTTT.

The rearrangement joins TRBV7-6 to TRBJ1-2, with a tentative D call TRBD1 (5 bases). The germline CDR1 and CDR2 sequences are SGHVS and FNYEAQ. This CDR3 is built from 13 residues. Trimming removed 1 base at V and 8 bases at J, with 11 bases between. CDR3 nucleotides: TGTGCCAGCAGCTTAGGGGGCGGGTTCGGCTACACCTTC. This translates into CASSLGGGFGYTF.

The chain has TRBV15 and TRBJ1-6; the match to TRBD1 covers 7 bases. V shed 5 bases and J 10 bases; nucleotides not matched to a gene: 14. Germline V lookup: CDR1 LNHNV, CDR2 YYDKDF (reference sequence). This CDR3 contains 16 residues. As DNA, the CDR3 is TGTGCCACCAGCGGCCGGACAGGCCGGGCGGGATCACCCCTCCACTTT. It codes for CATSGRTGRAGSPLHF. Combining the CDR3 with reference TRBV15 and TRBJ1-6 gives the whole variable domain DAMVIQNPRYQVTQFGKPVTLSCSQTLNHNVMYWYQQKSSQAPKLLFHYYDKDFNNEADTPDNFQSRRPNTSFCFLDIRSPGLGDTAMYLCATSGRTGRAGSPLHFGNGTRLTVT.

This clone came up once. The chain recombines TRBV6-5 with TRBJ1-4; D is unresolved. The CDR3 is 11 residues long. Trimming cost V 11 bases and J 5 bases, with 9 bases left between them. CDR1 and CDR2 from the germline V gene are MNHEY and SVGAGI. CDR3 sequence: CAALGNEKLFF. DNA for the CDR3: TGTGCCGCACTAGGGAATGAAAAACTGTTTTTT.

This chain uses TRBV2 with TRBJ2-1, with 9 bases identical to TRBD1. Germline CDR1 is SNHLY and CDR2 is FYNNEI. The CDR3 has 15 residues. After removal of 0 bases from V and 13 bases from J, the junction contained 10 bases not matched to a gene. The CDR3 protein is CASSEARGQGVDQFF. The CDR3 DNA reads TGTGCCAGCAGTGAAGCGCGGGGACAGGGAGTTGATCAGTTCTTC.

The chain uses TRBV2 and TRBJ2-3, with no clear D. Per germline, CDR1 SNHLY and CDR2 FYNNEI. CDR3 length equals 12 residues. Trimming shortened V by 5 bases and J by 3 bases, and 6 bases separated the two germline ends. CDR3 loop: CASSPGTDTQYF. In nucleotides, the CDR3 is TGTGCCAGCAGTCCAGGAACAGATACGCAGTATTTT.

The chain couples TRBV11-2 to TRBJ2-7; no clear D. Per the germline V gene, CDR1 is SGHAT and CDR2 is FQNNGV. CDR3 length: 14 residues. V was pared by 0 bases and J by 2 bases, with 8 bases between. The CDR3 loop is CASSLEASTYEQYF. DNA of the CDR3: TGTGCCAGCAGCTTAGAAGCCAGCACCTACGAGCAGTACTTC.

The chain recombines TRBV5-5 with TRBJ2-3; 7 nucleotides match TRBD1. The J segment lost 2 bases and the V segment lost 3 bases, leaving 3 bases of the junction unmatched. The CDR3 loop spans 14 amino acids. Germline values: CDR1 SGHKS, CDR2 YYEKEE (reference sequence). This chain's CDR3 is CASSSGQTTDTQYF. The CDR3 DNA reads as TGTGCCAGCAGCTCGGGACAGACCACAGATACGCAGTATTTT.

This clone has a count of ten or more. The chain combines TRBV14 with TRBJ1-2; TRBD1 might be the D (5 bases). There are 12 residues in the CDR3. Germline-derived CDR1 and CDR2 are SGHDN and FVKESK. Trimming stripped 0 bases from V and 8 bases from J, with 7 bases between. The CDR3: CASSQDWGGYTF. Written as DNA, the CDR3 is TGTGCCAGCAGCCAAGATTGGGGGGGCTACACCTTC.

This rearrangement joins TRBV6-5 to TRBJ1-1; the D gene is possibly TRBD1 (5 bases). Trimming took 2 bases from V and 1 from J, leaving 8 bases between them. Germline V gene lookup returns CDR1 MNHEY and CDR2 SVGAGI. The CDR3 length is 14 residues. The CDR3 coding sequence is TGTGCCAGCAGTTACGGGGGAGAGAACACTGAAGCTTTCTTT. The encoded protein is CASSYGGENTEAFF.

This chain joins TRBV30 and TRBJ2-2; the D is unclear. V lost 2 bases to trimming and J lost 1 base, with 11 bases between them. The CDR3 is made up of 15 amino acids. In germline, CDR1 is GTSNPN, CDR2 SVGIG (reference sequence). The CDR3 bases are TGTGCCTGGAGTTTGGCAGCTCTGAACACCGGGGAGCTGTTTTTT. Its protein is CAWSLAALNTGELFF.

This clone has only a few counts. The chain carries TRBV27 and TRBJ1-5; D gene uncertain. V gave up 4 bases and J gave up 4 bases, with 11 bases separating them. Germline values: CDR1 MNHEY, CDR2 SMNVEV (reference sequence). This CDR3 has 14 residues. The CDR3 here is CASSSAMGNQPQHF. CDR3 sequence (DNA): TGTGCCAGCAGTTCGGCAATGGGGAATCAGCCCCAGCATTTT.